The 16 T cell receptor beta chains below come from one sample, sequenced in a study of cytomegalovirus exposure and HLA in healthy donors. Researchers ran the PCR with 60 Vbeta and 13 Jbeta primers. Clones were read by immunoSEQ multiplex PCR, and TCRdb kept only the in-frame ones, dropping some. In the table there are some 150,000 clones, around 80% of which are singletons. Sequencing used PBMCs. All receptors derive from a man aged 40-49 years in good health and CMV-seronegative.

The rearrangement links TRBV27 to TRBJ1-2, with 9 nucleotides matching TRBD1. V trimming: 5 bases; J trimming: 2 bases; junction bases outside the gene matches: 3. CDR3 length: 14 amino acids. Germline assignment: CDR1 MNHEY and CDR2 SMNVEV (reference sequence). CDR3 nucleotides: TGTGCCAGCAGTCCCGGGACAGGGAACTATGGCTACACCTTC. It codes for CASSPGTGNYGYTF.

The CDR3 bases are TGTGCCAGCAGCGAGACACCGACAGGGAACTATGGCTACACCTTC. Translation gives CASSETPTGNYGYTF. The rearrangement uses TRBV6-1 and TRBJ1-2; 7 bases fit TRBD1. Trimming removed 6 bases from V and 2 bases from J; junction bases left unmatched: 9. The CDR3 totals 15 residues. Per the germline V gene, CDR1 is MNHNS and CDR2 is SASEGT.

Written as DNA, the CDR3 is TGTGCCAGCAGTTTTAACAGTGCCTACGAGCAGTACTTC. Translating gives CASSFNSAYEQYF. V and J are TRBV28 and TRBJ2-7; D is ambiguous. V was shortened by 3 bases and J by 2 bases, with 8 bases between the two germline ends. Germline V gene data show CDR1 as MDHEN and CDR2 as SYDVKM. This CDR3 spans 13 amino acids.

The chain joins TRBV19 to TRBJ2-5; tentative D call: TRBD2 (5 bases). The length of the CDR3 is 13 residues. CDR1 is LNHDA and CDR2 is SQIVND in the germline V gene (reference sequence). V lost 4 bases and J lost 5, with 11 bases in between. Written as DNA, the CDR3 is TGTGCCAGTAGTAAGAGGAGAGGGGAGACCCAGTACTTC. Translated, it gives CASSKRRGETQYF. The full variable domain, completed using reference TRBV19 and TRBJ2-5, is DGGITQSPKYLFRKEGQNVTLSCEQNLNHDAMYWYRQDPGQGLRLIYYSQIVNDFQKGDIAEGYSVSREKKESFPLTVTSAQKNPTAFYLCASSKRRGETQYFGPGTRLLVL.

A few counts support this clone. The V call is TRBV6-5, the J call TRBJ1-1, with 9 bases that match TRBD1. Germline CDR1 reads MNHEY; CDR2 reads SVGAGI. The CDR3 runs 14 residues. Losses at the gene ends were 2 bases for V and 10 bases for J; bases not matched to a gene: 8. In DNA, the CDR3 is TGTGCCAGCAGTTACGCCTCCGGGACAGGGACAGCTTTCTTT. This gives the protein CASSYASGTGTAFF.

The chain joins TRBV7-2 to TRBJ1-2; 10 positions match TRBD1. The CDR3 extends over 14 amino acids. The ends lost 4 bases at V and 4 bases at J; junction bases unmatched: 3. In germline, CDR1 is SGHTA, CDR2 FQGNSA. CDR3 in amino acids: CASSSDRGVYGYTF. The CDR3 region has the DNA TGTGCCAGCAGCTCGGACAGGGGGGTCTATGGCTACACCTTC.

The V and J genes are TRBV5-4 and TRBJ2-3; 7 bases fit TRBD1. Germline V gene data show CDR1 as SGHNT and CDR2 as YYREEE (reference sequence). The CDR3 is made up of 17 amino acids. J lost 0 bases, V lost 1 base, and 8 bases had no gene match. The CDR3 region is CASSLPDRMRSTDTQYF. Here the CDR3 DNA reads TGTGCCAGCAGCTTGCCGGACAGGATGAGGAGCACAGATACGCAGTATTTT.

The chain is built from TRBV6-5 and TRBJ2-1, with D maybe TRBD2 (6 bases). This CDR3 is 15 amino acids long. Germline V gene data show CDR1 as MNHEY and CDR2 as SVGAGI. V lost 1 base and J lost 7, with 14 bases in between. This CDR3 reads CASSYLLGLANEQFF. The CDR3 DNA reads TGTGCCAGCAGTTACTTGTTGGGACTTGCGAATGAGCAGTTCTTC.

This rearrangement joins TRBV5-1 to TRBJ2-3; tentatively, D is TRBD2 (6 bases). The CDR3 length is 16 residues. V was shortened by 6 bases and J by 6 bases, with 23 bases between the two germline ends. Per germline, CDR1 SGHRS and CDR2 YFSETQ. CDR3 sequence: CASTSDSGSLGDTQYF. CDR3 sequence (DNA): TGCGCCAGCACCTCAGATTCCGGGAGCTTAGGGGATACGCAGTATTTT.

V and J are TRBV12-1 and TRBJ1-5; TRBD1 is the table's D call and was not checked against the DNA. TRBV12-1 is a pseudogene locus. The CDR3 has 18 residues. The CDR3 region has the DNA TGTGCCAGCAGCTTACCAATCCGACAGGGTCGGCGCAATCAGCCCCAGCATTTT. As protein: CASSLPIRQGRRNQPQHF.

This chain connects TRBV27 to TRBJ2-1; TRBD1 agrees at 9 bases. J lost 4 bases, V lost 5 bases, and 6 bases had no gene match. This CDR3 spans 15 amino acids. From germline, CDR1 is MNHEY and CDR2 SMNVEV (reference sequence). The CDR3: CASSPGQGRYNEQFF. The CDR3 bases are TGTGCCAGCAGTCCCGGACAGGGGAGGTACAATGAGCAGTTCTTC.

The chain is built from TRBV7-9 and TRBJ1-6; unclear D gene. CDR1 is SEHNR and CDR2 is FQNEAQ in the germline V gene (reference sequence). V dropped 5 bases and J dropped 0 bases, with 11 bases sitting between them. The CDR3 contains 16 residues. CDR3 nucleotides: TGTGCCAGCAGCCTCGTGGGGAGCTCCTATAATTCACCCCTCCACTTT. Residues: CASSLVGSSYNSPLHF.

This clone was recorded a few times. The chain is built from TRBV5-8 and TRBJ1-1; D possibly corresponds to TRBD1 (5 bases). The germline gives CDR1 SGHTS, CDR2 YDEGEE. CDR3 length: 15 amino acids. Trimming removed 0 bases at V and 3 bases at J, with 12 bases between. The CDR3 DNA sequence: TGTGCCAGCAGCTTGGCCTCTGGGGGGGACACTGAAGCTTTCTTT. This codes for CASSLASGGDTEAFF.

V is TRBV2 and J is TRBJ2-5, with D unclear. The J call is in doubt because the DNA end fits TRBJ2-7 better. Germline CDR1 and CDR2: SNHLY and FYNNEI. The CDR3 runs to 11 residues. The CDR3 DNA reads TGTGCCAGCAGAGAGGAAGCCGAGCAGTACTTC. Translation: CASREEAEQYF.

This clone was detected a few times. CDR3 sequence: CASTGYEQYF. For the CDR3, the DNA is TGCGCCAGCACGGGCTACGAGCAGTACTTC. The rearrangement links TRBV10-1 to TRBJ2-7; D is uncertain. From germline, CDR1 is WNHNN and CDR2 SYGVQD (reference sequence). V dropped 7 bases and J dropped 3 bases, with 4 bases sitting between them. The CDR3 has 10 amino acids.

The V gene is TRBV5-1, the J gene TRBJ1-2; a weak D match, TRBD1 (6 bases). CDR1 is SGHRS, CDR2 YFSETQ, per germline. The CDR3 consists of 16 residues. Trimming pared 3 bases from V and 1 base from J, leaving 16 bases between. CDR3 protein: CASSSDRLRVNYGYTF. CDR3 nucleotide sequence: TGCGCCAGCAGCTCTGACAGGCTGAGGGTTAACTATGGCTACACCTTC.